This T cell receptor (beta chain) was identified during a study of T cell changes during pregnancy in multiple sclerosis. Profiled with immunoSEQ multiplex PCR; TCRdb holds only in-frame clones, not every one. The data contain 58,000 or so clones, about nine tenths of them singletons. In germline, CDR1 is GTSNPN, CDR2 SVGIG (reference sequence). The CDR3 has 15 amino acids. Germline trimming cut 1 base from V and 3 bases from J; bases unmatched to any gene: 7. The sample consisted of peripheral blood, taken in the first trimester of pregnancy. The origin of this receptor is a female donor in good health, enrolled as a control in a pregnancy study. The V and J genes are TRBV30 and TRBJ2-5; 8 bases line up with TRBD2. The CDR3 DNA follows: TGTGCCTGGAGTGGACCGGGGGGGACTAAAGAGACCCAGTACTTC. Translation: CAWSGPGGTKETQYF.